The clone carrying this T cell receptor (beta chain) was detected many times. As to time point: healthy volunteer bleed at 6 weeks. The total RNA was obtained from whole blood that was not fractionated. TCRdb processed the RACE reads anew with MiXCR; each CDR3 protein has one entry. Among about 47,000 distinct CDR3 sequences, around 3.4% were seen once, and the ten largest hold 5.6%. The germline V gene has CDR1 MNHEY and CDR2 SMNVEV (reference sequence). V was trimmed by 1 base and J by 0 bases, leaving 10 bases between them. This CDR3 spans 16 amino acids. The record originates from a study of human T cells and chemical hapten exposure.

The clonotype was recovered from a human donor in good health. Some clones in this sample may be carry-over from other donors' samples. Input material: whole blood. This chain links TRBV27 with TRBJ1-5; D remains unclear. The DNA for the CDR3 is TGTGCCAGCAGTTTATTATCCGTCGGTAGCAATCAGCCCCAGCATTTT. Translation gives CASSLLSVGSNQPQHF.